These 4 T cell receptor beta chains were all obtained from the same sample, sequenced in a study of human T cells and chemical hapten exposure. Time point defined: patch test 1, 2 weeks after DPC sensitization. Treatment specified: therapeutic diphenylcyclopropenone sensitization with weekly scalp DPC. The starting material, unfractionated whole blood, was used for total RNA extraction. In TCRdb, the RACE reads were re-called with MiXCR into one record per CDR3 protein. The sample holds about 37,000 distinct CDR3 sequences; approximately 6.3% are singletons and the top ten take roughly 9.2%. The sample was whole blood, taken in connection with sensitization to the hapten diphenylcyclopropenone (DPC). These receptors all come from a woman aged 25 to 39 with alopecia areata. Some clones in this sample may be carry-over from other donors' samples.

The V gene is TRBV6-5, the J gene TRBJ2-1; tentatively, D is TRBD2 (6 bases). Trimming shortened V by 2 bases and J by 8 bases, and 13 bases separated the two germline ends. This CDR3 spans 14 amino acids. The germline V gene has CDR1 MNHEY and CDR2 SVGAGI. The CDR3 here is CASSYRLVVDEQFF. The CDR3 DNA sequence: TGTGCCAGCAGTTACCGACTAGTAGTCGATGAGCAGTTCTTC.

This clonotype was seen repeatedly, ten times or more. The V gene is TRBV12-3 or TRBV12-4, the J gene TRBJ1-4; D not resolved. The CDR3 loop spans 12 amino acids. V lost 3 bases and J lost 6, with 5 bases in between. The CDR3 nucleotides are TGTGCCAGCAGTTTGGGGTATGAAAAACTGTTTTTT. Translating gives CASSLGYEKLFF.

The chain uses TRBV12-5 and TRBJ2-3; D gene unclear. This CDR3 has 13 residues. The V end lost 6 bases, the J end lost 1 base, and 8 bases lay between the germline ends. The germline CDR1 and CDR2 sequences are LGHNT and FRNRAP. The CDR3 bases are TGTGCTAGTGGACCGGGCGGCACAGATACGCAGTATTTT. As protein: CASGPGGTDTQYF.

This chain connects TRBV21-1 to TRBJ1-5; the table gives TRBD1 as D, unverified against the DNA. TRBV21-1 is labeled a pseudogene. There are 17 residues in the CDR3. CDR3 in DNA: TGTGCCAGCAGCAAAGAGGACAGGGTGGAAGGTGAGCAGCCCCAGCATTTT. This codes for CASSKEDRVEGEQPQHF.